Included here is one TCR beta chain sequence, with context. What it binds is not known. These data are taken from a study of CD4 T cells in relation to SARS-CoV-2 and coronaviruses. For the study at large: Shared crossreactive spike epitopes were mapped to their HLA restriction. Study-wide findings and caveats: Monoreactive clones expanded significantly more to SARS-CoV-2 than crossreactive clones did. Culture-expanded clones reflect memory recall rather than primary priming during culture.

This CDR3 is built from 13 residues. The germline gives CDR1 MNHEY, CDR2 SVGAGI. After removal of 9 bases from V and 3 bases from J, the junction contained 6 bases not matched to a gene. Deep TCR-beta sequencing used DNA from uncultured naive and memory CD4+ T cells. Data came from immunoSEQ multiplex PCR; TCRdb stores just in-frame clones and leaves some out. Here the sample spans about 68,000 clones, over 90% being singletons. Before the COVID-19 pandemic, during about 2010-2019, CD4+ T cells were taken from unexposed donors. The TCR sequence derives from a human donor in good health. The source material was naive CD4+ T cells from PBMCs. The subset here: naive CD4+ T cells isolated by negative enrichment. The chain joins TRBV6-5 to TRBJ2-7; TRBD1 matches 9 bases. As DNA, the CDR3 is TGTGCCAGTGCACAGGGGGCGAACTACGAGCAGTACTTC. Protein: CASAQGANYEQYF.